The 30 T cell receptor beta chains reported below all come from one sample, sequenced in a study of T cell responses to AZD1222 COVID-19 vaccine. Sequenced by immunoSEQ multiplex PCR; TCRdb stores in-frame clones only, minus some. The repertoire holds about 200,000 clones, with approximately 94% as singletons. Sequencing used peripheral blood, obtained 28 days after the second AZD1222 dose. Receptors were obtained from an adult who received the AZD1222 COVID-19 vaccine.

This chain uses TRBV10-3 with TRBJ1-1; D is uncertain. V lost 6 bases to trimming and J lost 4 bases, with 12 bases between them. The CDR3 has 13 residues. CDR1 is ENHRY and CDR2 is SYGVKD in the germline V gene. This chain's CDR3 is CAISDGRVTEAFF. Here the CDR3 DNA reads TGTGCCATCAGCGACGGGCGCGTCACTGAAGCTTTCTTT.

The chain employs TRBV28 and TRBJ2-3; D is ambiguous. There are 14 residues in the CDR3. The ends were cut back, 1 base at V and 4 bases at J, with 9 bases in the middle. Looked up from germline, CDR1 is MDHEN and CDR2 is SYDVKM. In nucleotides, the CDR3 is TGTGCCAGCAGTTTATCCGGAGAGGCAGATACGCAGTATTTT. Its protein product is CASSLSGEADTQYF.

This chain connects TRBV18 to TRBJ1-2, with 12 bases that match TRBD1. V was clipped by 4 bases and J by 0 bases; unmatched bases: 6. CDR1 and CDR2 (germline): KGHSH, LQKENI. This CDR3 has 17 residues. Written as DNA, the CDR3 is TGTGCCAGCTCACGACCGGGACAGGGGGCACCTAACTATGGCTACACCTTC. Translation: CASSRPGQGAPNYGYTF.

The rearrangement uses TRBV12-5 and TRBJ1-2; 8 bases agree with TRBD1. Trimming took 1 base from V and 4 from J; bases not matched to a gene: 2. The CDR3 covers 14 residues. CDR1 is LGHNT, CDR2 FRNRAP, per germline. CDR3 loop: CASGLGQGAYGYTF. DNA of the CDR3: TGTGCTAGTGGTTTGGGGCAGGGGGCCTATGGCTACACCTTC.

This clone appeared a few times. The chain is built from TRBV7-9 and TRBJ1-4; 10 nucleotides line up with TRBD1. CDR1 is SEHNR and CDR2 is FQNEAQ in the germline V gene (reference sequence). The CDR3 spans 14 residues. V was clipped by 4 bases and J by 6 bases; unmatched bases: 2. The CDR3 sequence: CASSSDRGDEKLFF. The CDR3 DNA sequence: TGTGCCAGCAGCTCGGACAGGGGGGATGAAAAACTGTTTTTT.

This rearrangement joins TRBV30 to TRBJ2-3, with 8 nucleotides matching TRBD2. The CDR3 covers 15 residues. CDR1 GTSNPN and CDR2 SVGIG come from the germline V gene (reference sequence). V was pared by 4 bases and J by 0 bases, with 6 bases of the junction left unmatched. The CDR3 protein is CAWNLGGGSTDTQYF. The CDR3 region has the DNA TGTGCCTGGAACTTGGGCGGGGGGAGCACAGATACGCAGTATTTT.

The sample holds one count of this clone. V and J are TRBV5-1 and TRBJ1-1, with TRBD1 as a possible D gene (6 bases). Germline V gene data show CDR1 as SGHRS and CDR2 as YFSETQ. The CDR3 is 16 residues long. V lost 0 bases to trimming and J lost 0 bases, with 12 bases between them. In DNA, the CDR3 is TGCGCCAGCAGCTTGGCCCCAGGGGCGATGAACACTGAAGCTTTCTTT. Protein: CASSLAPGAMNTEAFF.

The rearrangement joins TRBV19 to TRBJ2-2; D gene uncertain. Trimming removed 6 bases from V and 2 bases from J, with 10 bases in between. Germline-derived CDR1 and CDR2 are LNHDA and SQIVND (reference sequence). CDR3 length equals 14 residues. CDR3 sequence: CASRGGFNTGELFF. In DNA form, the CDR3 reads TGTGCCAGTAGGGGTGGATTCAACACCGGGGAGCTGTTTTTT.

This clone has only one observation. The chain links TRBV19 to TRBJ1-4; D ambiguous. The CDR3 spans 19 residues. Trimming cost V 4 bases and J 2 bases, with 23 bases left between them. Germline V gene data show CDR1 as LNHDA and CDR2 as SQIVND (reference sequence). CDR3 residues: CASSREPTKIASTNEKLFF. Written as DNA, the CDR3 is TGTGCCAGTAGTAGAGAGCCTACTAAGATCGCTTCTACTAATGAAAAACTGTTTTTT.

The chain carries TRBV29-1 and TRBJ2-4, with D perhaps matching TRBD1 (5 bases). The germline V gene encodes CDR1 SQVTM and CDR2 ANQGSEA. This CDR3 is built from 14 residues. Trimming removed 6 bases at V and 2 bases at J, with 14 bases between. In DNA, the CDR3 is TGCAGCGTCCAGGGTCACCCCACCAAAAACATTCAGTACTTC. Protein product: CSVQGHPTKNIQYF.

V and J are TRBV18 and TRBJ1-2; the match to TRBD1 covers 9 bases. CDR3 length equals 18 residues. The ends lost 3 bases at V and 4 bases at J; junction bases unmatched: 15. The germline V gene encodes CDR1 KGHSH and CDR2 LQKENI. The chain's CDR3 is CASSPTSGTGPSTYGYTF. CDR3 coding DNA: TGTGCCAGCTCACCTACCTCCGGGACAGGGCCCTCAACCTATGGCTACACCTTC.

The chain uses TRBV15 and TRBJ1-4; D remains unclear. Germline CDR1 is LNHNV and CDR2 is YYDKDF (reference sequence). CDR3 length: 15 amino acids. V was trimmed by 3 bases and J by 4 bases, leaving 12 bases between them. For the CDR3, the DNA is TGTGCCACCAGCAGGTCAGGTCTTGGTAATGAAAAACTGTTTTTT. Translating gives CATSRSGLGNEKLFF.

This clone was seen only once. The chain has TRBV12-5 and TRBJ1-1; TRBD1 is a possible D gene (5 bases). The CDR3 is 19 residues long. Looked up from germline, CDR1 is LGHNT and CDR2 is FRNRAP. V was clipped by 0 bases and J by 1 base, with 21 bases between them. CDR3 amino acids: CASGLVIMGVSLGNTEAFF. CDR3 coding DNA: TGTGCTAGTGGTTTGGTAATAATGGGGGTATCGCTTGGGAACACTGAAGCTTTCTTT.

The chain employs TRBV28 and TRBJ1-1; D is perhaps TRBD1 (6 bases). The CDR3 contains 16 residues. In germline, CDR1 is MDHEN, CDR2 SYDVKM. V was shortened by 8 bases and J by 0 bases, with 19 bases between the two germline ends. The CDR3 DNA reads as TGTGCCAGCCGACCAGCCGGACAGAACATGAACACTGAAGCTTTCTTT. This gives the protein CASRPAGQNMNTEAFF.

V and J are TRBV5-1 and TRBJ1-1; D gene unclear. The CDR3 loop spans 12 amino acids. CDR1 and CDR2 (germline): SGHRS, YFSETQ. Trimming stripped 4 bases from V and 1 base from J, with 5 bases between. The CDR3: CASSPGNTEAFF. The CDR3 nucleotides are TGCGCCAGCAGCCCCGGGAACACTGAAGCTTTCTTT.

The V gene is TRBV15, the J gene TRBJ1-1; no clear D. The CDR3 length is 12 residues. V lost 3 bases and J lost 1, with 3 bases in between. Germline V lookup: CDR1 LNHNV, CDR2 YYDKDF (reference sequence). The CDR3 DNA reads as TGTGCCACCAGCAGGCAGAACACTGAAGCTTTCTTT. Its translation is CATSRQNTEAFF.

This rearrangement joins TRBV12-3 or TRBV12-4 to TRBJ1-1, with D unclear. The CDR3 sequence is 12 residues long. Trimming stripped 2 bases from V and 0 bases from J, with 1 base between. CDR3 nucleotide sequence: TGTGCCAGCAGTTTAATGAACACTGAAGCTTTCTTT. It yields the protein CASSLMNTEAFF.

The V gene is TRBV10-3, the J gene TRBJ2-7; 12 nucleotides align to TRBD1. The CDR3 extends over 19 amino acids. V lost 6 bases to trimming and J lost 2 bases; unmatched junction nucleotides: 17. Germline CDR1 is ENHRY and CDR2 is SYGVKD. This chain's CDR3 is CAIRGGDRGLFGNTYEQYF. CDR3 sequence (DNA): TGTGCCATCAGAGGGGGGGACAGGGGGCTTTTTGGGAACACCTACGAGCAGTACTTC.

The chain recombines TRBV6-5 with TRBJ2-1, with 9 bases that match TRBD1. Germline CDR1 reads MNHEY; CDR2 reads SVGAGI. The V segment lost 6 bases and the J segment 5 bases; nucleotides outside the gene matches: 8. The CDR3 contains 15 residues. CDR3 DNA: TGTGCCAGCAGCTCGGCCGGGACAGGGAACAATGAGCAGTTCTTC. The encoded protein is CASSSAGTGNNEQFF.

The rearrangement uses TRBV6-5 and TRBJ1-1; D is unclear. Deletions cut 2 bases from V and 11 bases from J, with 12 bases between. The CDR3 has 12 amino acids. CDR1 is MNHEY, CDR2 SVGAGI, per germline. The CDR3 region is CASSYSGVIAFF. The CDR3, as DNA: TGTGCCAGCAGTTACAGCGGGGTGATTGCTTTCTTT.

This clone was observed a single time. The chain uses TRBV29-1 and TRBJ2-1, with D perhaps TRBD2 (5 bases). CDR1 SQVTM and CDR2 ANQGSEA come from the germline V gene. The CDR3 spans 13 residues. The V end was cut by 3 bases, the J end by 5 bases, with 11 bases between. CDR3 amino acids: CSVDAFGNNEQFF. The CDR3 DNA follows: TGCAGCGTTGATGCCTTCGGGAACAATGAGCAGTTCTTC.

The chain employs TRBV2 and TRBJ1-3; the D gene is possibly TRBD1 (6 bases). The V end was cut by 6 bases, the J end by 4 bases, with 16 bases between. The CDR3 contains 15 residues. Per germline, CDR1 SNHLY and CDR2 FYNNEI. Written as DNA, the CDR3 is TGTGCCAGCAGGGTAGACAGGACCGCAGGAAACACCATATATTTT. Protein product: CASRVDRTAGNTIYF. The full variable domain, completed using reference TRBV2 and TRBJ1-3, is EPEVTQTPSHQVTQMGQEVILRCVPISNHLYFYWYRQILGQKVEFLVSFYNNEISEKSEIFDDQFSVERPDGSNFTLKIRSTKLEDSAMYFCASRVDRTAGNTIYFGEGSWLTVV.

The rearrangement uses TRBV6-6 and TRBJ2-3, with 11 bases matching TRBD2. Germline V CDR1 and CDR2: MNHNY, SVGAGI (reference sequence). The length of the CDR3 is 17 residues. Trimming at V came to 5 bases and at J to 0 bases, leaving 7 bases not matched to a gene. Here the CDR3 reads CASSRRLAGTSTDTQYF. DNA of the CDR3: TGTGCCAGCAGTCGAAGACTAGCGGGGACTAGCACAGATACGCAGTATTTT.

This clone has just one count. The chain has TRBV20-1 and TRBJ1-5, with D possibly being TRBD1 (5 bases). Germline V CDR1 and CDR2: DFQATT, SNEGSKA (reference sequence). Trimming pared 3 bases from V and 3 bases from J, leaving 15 bases between. The length of the CDR3 is 15 residues. CDR3 amino acids: CSASRRGRINQPQHF. In DNA form, the CDR3 reads TGCAGTGCTAGTAGGCGGGGCCGGATCAATCAGCCCCAGCATTTT.

This clone was seen a single time. The V and J genes are TRBV7-9 and TRBJ1-3; D is unclear. The germline V gene has CDR1 SEHNR and CDR2 FQNEAQ (reference sequence). V lost 5 bases, J lost 6 bases, and 14 bases lay in between. CDR3 length equals 14 residues. CDR3 sequence reads: CASSRTEVENTIYF. The DNA for the CDR3 is TGTGCCAGCAGCCGGACCGAAGTGGAAAACACCATATATTTT.

The chain uses TRBV7-9 and TRBJ1-2; TRBD1 matches at 10 bases. The trim removed 5 bases at V and 3 bases at J, leaving 6 bases unmatched. CDR1 and CDR2 (germline): SEHNR, FQNEAQ (reference sequence). The CDR3 has 15 residues. CDR3 region: CASSKGQGKDYGYTF. CDR3 bases: TGTGCCAGCAGCAAGGGACAGGGGAAGGACTATGGCTACACCTTC. The full variable domain, in which reference TRBV7-9 and TRBJ1-2 provide the parts outside the CDR3, is DTGVSQNPRHKITKRGQNVTFRCDPISEHNRLYWYRQTLGQGPEFLTYFQNEAQLEKSRLLSDRFSAERPKGSFSTLEIQRTEQGDSAMYLCASSKGQGKDYGYTFGSGTRLTVV.

This chain joins TRBV30 and TRBJ2-7; no clear D. Trimming removed 1 base from V and 5 bases from J, with 24 bases in between. The CDR3 sequence is 17 residues long. In germline, CDR1 is GTSNPN, CDR2 SVGIG (reference sequence). Here the CDR3 reads CAWSAPVTPRTLNEQYF. CDR3 nucleotides: TGTGCCTGGAGTGCCCCCGTTACCCCGAGGACCCTCAACGAGCAGTACTTC.

V is TRBV11-2 and J is TRBJ2-7, with D hard to call. Germline V lookup: CDR1 SGHAT, CDR2 FQNNGV. V shed 6 bases and J shed 5 bases, with 11 bases lying between them. The CDR3 contains 12 residues. CDR3 sequence reads: CASSLRSHEQYF. CDR3 DNA: TGTGCCAGCAGTTTAAGGTCCCACGAGCAGTACTTC.

V gene TRBV7-7 combines with J gene TRBJ1-1; maybe TRBD1 (5 bases). Trimming pared 5 bases from V and 1 base from J, leaving 8 bases between. CDR1 and CDR2 from the germline V gene are SSHAT and FNYEAQ (reference sequence). The length of the CDR3 is 13 residues. The CDR3 loop reads CASSQQANTEAFF. The CDR3 DNA reads TGTGCCAGCAGCCAACAGGCGAACACTGAAGCTTTCTTT.

The chain uses TRBV29-1 and TRBJ1-5; maybe TRBD1 (6 bases). The ends were cut back, 6 bases at V and 6 bases at J, with 12 bases in the middle. The length of the CDR3 is 12 residues. Germline V gives CDR1 SQVTM, CDR2 ANQGSEA. The DNA of the CDR3 is TGCAGCGTCCGGGACACTTTTCAGCCCCAGCATTTT. Its translation is CSVRDTFQPQHF. Full variable domain (missing parts from reference TRBV29-1 and TRBJ1-5): SAVISQKPSRDICQRGTSLTIQCQVDSQVTMMFWYRQQPGQSLTLIATANQGSEATYESGFVIDKFPISRPNLTFSTLTVSNMSPEDSSIYLCSVRDTFQPQHFGDGTRLSIL.